Each of the 20 T cell receptor beta chains below was sequenced from the same sample in a study of CD8 T cells in ankylosing spondylitis. Their cognate antigens are unknown. Via MiXCR, TCRdb re-called the 5' RACE reads, giving one row per CDR3 protein. The sample comprises a few hundred thousand distinct CDR3 sequences, around 22% of which are singletons, and roughly a sixth rests with the top ten. Study results and caveats: Blood from ankylosing spondylitis patients appeared to carry a characteristic roughly eight-variant TCR beta motif.

The sequenced material came from blood, either unsorted or a sorted T cell fraction (not recorded which). These receptors were obtained from a male donor with ankylosing spondylitis.

This clonotype was seen only a few times. The V and J genes are TRBV5-6 and TRBJ2-1; D might be TRBD1 (5 bases). Per the germline V gene, CDR1 is SGHDT and CDR2 is YYEEEE. Trimming shortened V by 7 bases and J by 5 bases, and 16 bases separated the two germline ends. This CDR3 spans 14 amino acids. CDR3 nucleotide sequence: TGTGCCAGCGCCCGGACATGGGGCCACAATGAGCAGTTCTTC. Its translation: CASARTWGHNEQFF.

This clonotype was seen a few times. CDR3: CASSLAGTPDFATYNEQFF. In nucleotides, the CDR3 is TGTGCCAGCAGCTTAGCCGGGACACCCGACTTCGCCACTTACAATGAGCAGTTCTTC. The chain employs TRBV11-1 and TRBJ2-1; D may be TRBD1 (6 bases). The CDR3 contains 19 residues. Germline CDR1 and CDR2: SGHAT and FQDESV (reference sequence). V lost 0 bases, J lost 4 bases, and 22 bases lay in between. Complete variable domain (other parts from reference TRBV11-1 and TRBJ2-1): EAEVAQSPRYKITEKSQAVAFWCDPISGHATLYWYRQILGQGPELLVQFQDESVVDDSQLPKDRFSAERLKGVDSTLKIQPAELGDSAMYLCASSLAGTPDFATYNEQFFGPGTRLTVL.

V gene TRBV7-3 combines with J gene TRBJ2-7; TRBD1 matches 9 bases. Germline V lookup: CDR1 SGHTA, CDR2 FQGTGA. This CDR3 has 14 amino acids. Trimming cost V 7 bases and J 5 bases; bases outside gene matches: 9. CDR3: CASKYRGRTDEQYF. The CDR3 region has the DNA TGTGCCAGCAAGTACAGGGGGCGTACGGACGAGCAGTACTTC.

This clonotype was counted between two and nine times. The CDR3 loop is CSARVQENIQYF. The CDR3 nucleotides are TGCAGTGCTAGAGTCCAGGAGAACATTCAGTACTTC. V and J are TRBV20-1 and TRBJ2-4; unclear D gene. Germline CDR1 reads DFQATT; CDR2 reads SNEGSKA (reference sequence). The germline V and J ends were trimmed by 1 base and 7 bases, with 8 bases remaining between them. This CDR3 comprises 12 residues.

The genes are TRBV6-1 and TRBJ2-5, with 8 bases aligning to TRBD1. J lost 4 bases, V lost 4 bases, and 2 bases had no gene match. The CDR3 sequence is 13 residues long. Germline-derived CDR1 and CDR2 are MNHNS and SASEGT. CDR3 sequence (DNA): TGTGCCAGCAGTGGACAGGGGCGAGAGACCCAGTACTTC. Protein product: CASSGQGRETQYF.

This clonotype was counted many times. This rearrangement joins TRBV6-5 to TRBJ1-1; D may be TRBD1 (6 bases). CDR1 is MNHEY, CDR2 SVGAGI, per germline. V was shortened by 7 bases and J by 3 bases, with 9 bases between the two germline ends. The CDR3 has 12 amino acids. The CDR3 bases are TGTGCCAGCAACAGACAGGACACTGAAGCTTTCTTT. It is translated as CASNRQDTEAFF.

This clonotype was counted at least ten times. This rearrangement joins TRBV12-3 or TRBV12-4 to TRBJ2-3; the D is unclear. The V end lost 4 bases, the J end lost 2 bases, and 10 bases lay between the germline ends. The CDR3 is 14 amino acids. This chain's CDR3 is CASSSPRNTDTQYF. For the CDR3, the DNA is TGTGCCAGCAGTTCGCCGCGGAACACAGATACGCAGTATTTT.

The table lists this clonotype with a few counts. V is TRBV7-3 and J is TRBJ1-1; no clear D gene. This CDR3 region has 13 residues. In germline, CDR1 is SGHTA, CDR2 FQGTGA. Trimming removed 2 bases at V and 3 bases at J, with 7 bases between. The CDR3 region is CASSLELDTEAFF. In nucleotides, the CDR3 is TGTGCCAGCAGCTTAGAATTGGACACTGAAGCTTTCTTT. Full variable domain (missing parts from reference TRBV7-3 and TRBJ1-1): GAGVSQTPSNKVTEKGKYVELRCDPISGHTALYWYRQSLGQGPEFLIYFQGTGAADDSGLPNDRFFAVRPEGSVSTLKIQRTERGDSAVYLCASSLELDTEAFFGQGTRLTVV.

At least ten counts were recorded for this clonotype. The chain employs TRBV20-1 and TRBJ2-1; 8 bases fit TRBD2. The CDR3 has 13 amino acids. Germline V gene lookup returns CDR1 DFQATT and CDR2 SNEGSKA (reference sequence). The junction had 16 bases not matched to a gene; V was cut back by 6 bases and J by 15 bases. For the CDR3, the DNA is TGCAGTGCACCCCCTGCGGGAGGTTATCCCCCGTTCTTC. Translating it yields CSAPPAGGYPPFF.

This clonotype was seen at least ten times. J is TRBJ2-3 and V is TRBV5-1; D is unresolved. The CDR3 spans 15 residues. The V and J ends lost 0 bases and 2 bases respectively, with 10 bases between them. CDR1 is SGHRS, CDR2 YFSETQ, per germline. As DNA, the CDR3 is TGCGCCAGCAGCTTGGATCCGCAGGTCACAGATACGCAGTATTTT. Translation gives CASSLDPQVTDTQYF.

The chain links TRBV5-5 to TRBJ2-1; a weak D match, TRBD2 (7 bases). V lost 2 bases to trimming and J lost 0 bases, with 15 bases between them. The V gene's germline CDR1 is SGHKS and CDR2 YYEKEE (reference sequence). There are 17 residues in the CDR3. The DNA for the CDR3 is TGTGCCAGCAGCTTAATCGGGGGGCCTAGCTCCTACAATGAGCAGTTCTTC. It translates to CASSLIGGPSSYNEQFF.

The chain combines TRBV6-1 with TRBJ2-5; TRBD2 agrees at 8 bases. Germline values: CDR1 MNHNS, CDR2 SASEGT. The CDR3 covers 15 residues. After removal of 3 bases from V and 4 bases from J, the junction contained 7 bases not matched to a gene. The CDR3 region is CASSERGGLGETQYF. The DNA of the CDR3 is TGTGCCAGCAGTGAGCGCGGGGGGCTGGGAGAGACCCAGTACTTC.

The V call is TRBV5-1, the J call TRBJ2-5, with D perhaps TRBD2 (6 bases). The CDR3 totals 17 residues. CDR1 and CDR2 (germline): SGHRS, YFSETQ. V was cut by 2 bases and J by 4 bases, with 21 bases left in between. This CDR3 is CASSFVWGRRGRETQYF. CDR3 nucleotide sequence: TGCGCCAGCAGCTTCGTATGGGGCCGGCGGGGAAGAGAGACCCAGTACTTC. The complete variable domain, with remaining parts taken from reference TRBV5-1 and TRBJ2-5, reads KAGVTQTPRYLIKTRGQQVTLSCSPISGHRSVSWYQQTPGQGLQFLFEYFSETQRNKGNFPGRFSGRQFSNSRSEMNVSTLELGDSALYLCASSFVWGRRGRETQYFGPGTRLLVL.

The CDR3 region has the DNA TGTGCCAGCAGTTTTACAGGGGATGTGAACACTGAAGCTTTCTTT. This codes for CASSFTGDVNTEAFF. The chain recombines TRBV28 with TRBJ1-1; 7 positions match TRBD1. Germline V gives CDR1 MDHEN, CDR2 SYDVKM. With 3 bases clipped from V and 0 bases from J, the junction kept 4 bases outside the gene matches. CDR3 length: 15 residues. The whole variable domain, remainder taken from reference TRBV28 and TRBJ1-1, is DVKVTQSSRYLVKRTGEKVFLECVQDMDHENMFWYRQDPGLGLRLIYFSYDVKMKEKGDIPEGYSVSREKKERFSLILESASTNQTSMYLCASSFTGDVNTEAFFGQGTRLTVV.

V usage is TRBV7-2 and J usage is TRBJ2-3; TRBD1 matches 7 bases. The germline CDR1 and CDR2 sequences are SGHTA and FQGNSA. V shed 4 bases, J shed 5 bases, and the junction held 9 bases outside the gene matches. This CDR3 spans 15 amino acids. CDR3 in amino acids: CASSSYTQGEDTQYF. The CDR3 DNA reads TGTGCCAGCAGCTCATATACTCAGGGGGAAGATACGCAGTATTTT.

This clonotype has more than one count but fewer than ten. The chain links TRBV20-1 to TRBJ1-2; a weak D match, TRBD1 (6 bases). This CDR3 is 14 amino acids long. Germline lookup yields CDR1 DFQATT and CDR2 SNEGSKA (reference sequence). Deletions cut 2 bases from V and 8 bases from J, with 18 bases between. The DNA of the CDR3 is TGCAGTGCTAGACGTTCCGGGACGGGGGCAGGCTACACCTTC. Protein product: CSARRSGTGAGYTF.

Only a few counts were recorded for this clonotype. The chain is built from TRBV7-2 and TRBJ2-1; D possibly uses TRBD1 or TRBD2 (5 bases each). In germline, CDR1 is SGHTA, CDR2 FQGNSA. The CDR3 length is 14 residues. With 1 base removed from V and 9 bases from J, the gap between germline ends came to 13 bases. The CDR3 DNA reads TGTGCCAGCAGCTTAGTCGGGATAAGGGGTGAGCAGTTCTTC. This codes for CASSLVGIRGEQFF.

The chain carries TRBV29-1 and TRBJ1-1; D uncertain. CDR3 size: 13 residues. Trimming took off 4 bases at V and 1 base at J, with 10 bases between the two ends. Germline V gene data show CDR1 as SQVTM and CDR2 as ANQGSEA. The CDR3 coding sequence is TGCAGCGTTGTTGTTGACTGGAACACTGAAGCTTTCTTT. It codes for CSVVVDWNTEAFF. Complete variable domain (other parts from reference TRBV29-1 and TRBJ1-1): SAVISQKPSRDICQRGTSLTIQCQVDSQVTMMFWYRQQPGQSLTLIATANQGSEATYESGFVIDKFPISRPNLTFSTLTVSNMSPEDSSIYLCSVVVDWNTEAFFGQGTRLTVV.

This clonotype has more than one count but fewer than ten. The V gene is TRBV5-5, the J gene TRBJ1-5; D remains ambiguous. The V gene's germline CDR1 is SGHKS and CDR2 YYEKEE (reference sequence). Between the trimmed V and J ends, which lost 4 bases and 6 bases, there was a span of 17 bases. The CDR3 consists of 15 residues. The CDR3 loop reads CASSKTGGVGQPQHF. CDR3 DNA sequence: TGTGCCAGCAGCAAAACGGGCGGGGTAGGTCAGCCCCAGCATTTT.

The chain carries TRBV10-3 and TRBJ1-1, with D unclear. The CDR3 is 15 residues long. The germline V gene has CDR1 ENHRY and CDR2 SYGVKD. Between the trimmed V and J ends, which lost 6 bases and 1 base, there was a span of 15 bases. CDR3 loop: CAISDGGRANTEAFF. CDR3 DNA: TGTGCCATCAGCGACGGCGGACGGGCGAACACTGAAGCTTTCTTT.